This TCR beta chain was sequenced for a study of cytomegalovirus exposure and HLA in healthy donors. Findings and limits, study-wide: When analyzed later, the rates of TCR association showed variation by HLA locus, with DRB1 the most and HLA-C the fewest. An Asian-associated ancestry cluster reportedly showed fewer N-insertions than the roughly 670-donor mean in a later analysis. The study listed 150 to 200 cytomegalovirus-associated TCR beta chains.

This PCR relied on a set of 60 Vbeta primers and 13 Jbeta primers. Sequencing was performed with immunoSEQ multiplex PCR; in TCRdb, only in-frame clones are kept and a portion is missing. Of around 80,000 clones listed, around 79% are singletons. CDR1 and CDR2 (germline): ENHRY, SYGVKD. V was shortened by 7 bases and J by 8 bases, with 20 bases between the two germline ends. This CDR3 is 14 amino acids long. Notes on this clone: Its matching antigen is unknown.

Sequencing was done on a sample of PBMCs. This chain links TRBV10-3 with TRBJ1-2; D not resolved. The origin of this receptor is a man younger than 35 in good health and CMV-seropositive. DNA of the CDR3: TGTGCCATCACCGAGGTGGCGGGGAACAGCGGCTACACCTTC. It yields the protein CAITEVAGNSGYTF.